A single sample gave rise to the 29 T cell receptor beta chains below, sequenced in a study of blood T cell repertoires in COVID-19. Assay: immunoSEQ multiplex PCR; the TCRdb copy retains only in-frame clones and omits some. The data show some 310,000 clones, around nine tenths seen once. What was sequenced was PBMCs or T cells enriched from blood (not recorded which). All receptors derive from a young woman who had recovered from COVID-19.

The rearrangement links TRBV14 to TRBJ1-1; possible D gene TRBD1, 5 bases. Germline-derived CDR1 and CDR2 are SGHDN and FVKESK. CDR3 length equals 15 residues. V lost 0 bases, J lost 1 base, and 9 bases lay in between. CDR3 residues: CASSQDLQGNTEAFF. CDR3 nucleotides: TGTGCCAGCAGCCAAGATTTGCAGGGGAACACTGAAGCTTTCTTT.

This sequence joins TRBV29-1 and TRBJ2-5; 10 bases align to TRBD2. The CDR3 runs to 12 residues. Germline-derived CDR1 and CDR2 are SQVTM and ANQGSEA. V lost 6 bases, J lost 3 bases, and 1 base stayed unmatched. DNA for the CDR3: TGCAGCGTCACTAGCGGGAAAGAGACCCAGTACTTC. It codes for CSVTSGKETQYF.

To note about this clone: The sample carries other DNA sequences with the same CDR3. The chain carries TRBV4-3 and TRBJ1-4; D is possibly TRBD1 (6 bases). The CDR3 consists of 16 residues. Germline CDR1 and CDR2: LGHNA and YSLEER. The germline V and J ends were trimmed by 0 bases and 4 bases, with 12 bases remaining between them. CDR3 nucleotides: TGCGCCAGCAGCCAAGATCCCGGACAGTTTAATGAAAAACTGTTTTTT. It codes for CASSQDPGQFNEKLFF.

This clone was seen repeatedly, ten times or more. The CDR3 is CSVARTGQHAEAFF. The CDR3 coding sequence is TGCAGCGTCGCTAGGACAGGCCAACACGCTGAAGCTTTCTTT. The chain couples TRBV29-1 to TRBJ1-1; the match to TRBD1 covers 7 bases. V shed 6 bases, J shed 6 bases, and the junction held 13 bases outside the gene matches. This CDR3 has 14 residues. Germline lookup yields CDR1 SQVTM and CDR2 ANQGSEA.

This sequence joins TRBV6-4 and TRBJ1-5; the D gene is possibly TRBD1 (5 bases). V lost 0 bases, J lost 5 bases, and 11 bases lay in between. Germline CDR1 is MRHNA and CDR2 is SNTAGT. The CDR3 extends over 15 amino acids. The CDR3 here is CASSDSRGNDQPQHF. For the CDR3, the DNA is TGTGCCAGCAGTGACTCGCGGGGGAATGATCAGCCCCAGCATTTT.

In DNA form, the CDR3 reads TGTGCCAGCAGCTTAGAAGGGCTAGCGGATCTATCGCGCACAGATACGCAGTATTTT. This translates into CASSLEGLADLSRTDTQYF. The rearrangement uses TRBV13 and TRBJ2-3; 7 nucleotides align to TRBD2. V gave up 1 base and J gave up 1 base; unmatched junction bases: 14. The CDR3 length is 19 residues. Germline values: CDR1 PRHDT, CDR2 FYEKMQ (reference sequence).

Details on this clone: At one boundary the junction diverges from the germline segment, which might be a read error. This chain connects TRBV28 to TRBJ2-1, with 9 bases fitting TRBD1. There are 14 residues in the CDR3. Germline CDR1 is MDHEN and CDR2 is SYDVKM. The CDR3 sequence: CASSGLTGGNGQFF. CDR3 coding DNA: TGTGCCAGCAGTGGACTCACAGGGGGCAATGGGCAGTTCTTC.

The chain combines TRBV29-1 with TRBJ2-5; 10 positions agree with TRBD1. The CDR3 runs 12 residues. Germline loops: CDR1 SQVTM, CDR2 ANQGSEA. V dropped 7 bases and J dropped 4; count of bases not matched to a gene: 3. The CDR3 nucleotides are TGCAGCGGTGGGACAGGGGCAGAGACCCAGTACTTC. As protein: CSGGTGAETQYF. Full variable domain (outside the CDR3, taken from reference TRBV29-1 and TRBJ2-5): SAVISQKPSRDICQRGTSLTIQCQVDSQVTMMFWYRQQPGQSLTLIATANQGSEATYESGFVIDKFPISRPNLTFSTLTVSNMSPEDSSIYLCSGGTGAETQYFGPGTRLLVL.

This sequence joins TRBV6-5 and TRBJ1-2; D is undetermined. V lost 8 bases to trimming and J lost 6 bases, with 10 bases between them. Per the germline V gene, CDR1 is MNHEY and CDR2 is SVGAGI. This CDR3 comprises 11 residues. As DNA, the CDR3 is TGTGCCAGCGGGAGGCAAGATGGCTACACCTTC. It codes for CASGRQDGYTF.

The CDR3 DNA follows: TGTGCCAGCAGTTACCGGGACAGGGGGAGGACTGAAGCTTTCTTT. It is translated as CASSYRDRGRTEAFF. The chain joins TRBV6-2 or TRBV6-3 to TRBJ1-1; 11 bases map to TRBD1. CDR1 MNHEY and CDR2 SVGEGT come from the germline V gene. The CDR3 covers 15 residues. Trimming at V came to 2 bases and at J to 5 bases, leaving 4 bases not matched to a gene.

This sequence joins TRBV5-4 and TRBJ2-7; 10 bases align to TRBD2. The trim removed 6 bases at V and 4 bases at J, leaving 7 bases unmatched. The germline gives CDR1 SGHNT, CDR2 YYREEE (reference sequence). The CDR3 spans 14 residues. The CDR3 is CASTKAGGVYEQYF. The CDR3 nucleotides read TGTGCCAGCACCAAAGCGGGAGGGGTATACGAGCAGTACTTC.

The chain is built from TRBV25-1 and TRBJ2-2, with 7 bases that match TRBD1. Trimming at V came to 5 bases and at J to 1 base, leaving 7 bases not matched to a gene. The CDR3 sequence is 16 residues long. Germline V lookup: CDR1 MGHDK, CDR2 SYGVNS. CDR3 residues: CASSRTGTVNTGELFF. The CDR3 DNA reads as TGTGCCAGCAGTAGAACCGGGACAGTGAACACCGGGGAGCTGTTTTTT.

This clone occurred once. This chain links TRBV6-5 with TRBJ1-6; D is ambiguous. The CDR3 has 13 amino acids. Trimming left V 2 bases short and J 11 bases short, with 10 bases between. Germline-derived CDR1 and CDR2 are MNHEY and SVGAGI. In DNA form, the CDR3 reads TGTGCCAGCAGTTACCGAGCCGGGACACCCCTCCACTTT. It encodes CASSYRAGTPLHF.

The rearrangement joins TRBV24-1 to TRBJ1-5; 7 bases match TRBD1. Germline V gene lookup returns CDR1 KGHDR and CDR2 SFDVKD. This CDR3 region has 17 residues. The CDR3 reads CATRRDSPIRSNQPQHF. CDR3 nucleotide sequence: TGTGCAACACGCCGGGACAGCCCAATTCGTAGCAATCAGCCCCAGCATTTT.

This chain links TRBV27 with TRBJ1-2, with TRBD1 identical over 7 bases. Losses at the gene ends were 4 bases for V and 4 bases for J; bases not matched to a gene: 12. Germline V lookup: CDR1 MNHEY, CDR2 SMNVEV (reference sequence). This CDR3 is built from 16 residues. The CDR3 DNA reads as TGTGCCAGCAGTTCCATTAGACAGGGTCGAGGCTATGGCTACACCTTC. Residues: CASSSIRQGRGYGYTF.

J is TRBJ2-7 and V is TRBV10-3, with D tentatively TRBD1 (6 bases). This CDR3 contains 17 residues. The germline V gene encodes CDR1 ENHRY and CDR2 SYGVKD. V lost 5 bases and J 2 bases, leaving 22 bases between the germline ends. Here the CDR3 reads CAISPLEGHSTPYEQYF. DNA for the CDR3: TGTGCCATCAGTCCTCTCGAGGGACATTCGACACCCTACGAGCAGTACTTC.

This clone appeared a single time. This sequence joins TRBV5-6 and TRBJ2-7; 7 bases line up with TRBD2. Germline CDR1 and CDR2: SGHDT and YYEEEE. Trimming at V came to 3 bases and at J to 1 base, leaving 4 bases not matched to a gene. The CDR3 covers 14 residues. CDR3 nucleotides: TGTGCCAGCAGCTCGGGGCGGGAGTCCTACGAGCAGTACTTC. Encoded protein: CASSSGRESYEQYF.

The chain is built from TRBV30 and TRBJ2-7; 9 positions match TRBD1. Germline lookup yields CDR1 GTSNPN and CDR2 SVGIG (reference sequence). Unmatched junction bases numbered 8, after V lost 5 bases and J lost 3 bases. CDR3 length equals 14 residues. The CDR3 loop reads CAWERPGQGYEQYF. CDR3 DNA: TGTGCCTGGGAGAGACCGGGACAGGGCTACGAGCAGTACTTC.

This chain links TRBV21-1 with TRBJ2-7; the table's D call TRBD2 went unverified against the DNA. TRBV21-1 corresponds to a pseudogene. There are 16 residues in the CDR3. The CDR3 bases are TGTGCCAGCAGCAAAAAAGGGGTGGGACTGGCCTACGAGCAGTACTTC. It encodes CASSKKGVGLAYEQYF.

V usage is TRBV14 and J usage is TRBJ2-7; 9 bases match TRBD1. Germline values: CDR1 SGHDN, CDR2 FVKESK. There are 17 residues in the CDR3. Trimming removed 2 bases from V and 3 bases from J; junction bases left unmatched: 11. For the CDR3, the DNA is TGTGCCAGCAGCCAACCCGCTGGACAGGGGAAATACTACGAGCAGTACTTC. It encodes CASSQPAGQGKYYEQYF.

The rearrangement uses TRBV20-1 and TRBJ2-3; 9 positions agree with TRBD2. V was clipped by 3 bases and J by 4 bases; unmatched bases: 5. This CDR3 is 14 amino acids long. From germline, CDR1 is DFQATT and CDR2 SNEGSKA (reference sequence). The CDR3 DNA reads as TGCAGTGCTAGTAGCGGGAGCTTCGCAGATACGCAGTATTTT. This gives the protein CSASSGSFADTQYF.

This clone came up once. The chain has TRBV2 and TRBJ1-5; the match to TRBD1 covers 10 bases. J gave up 6 bases and V 6 bases, and 8 bases lay outside the gene matches. This CDR3 contains 15 residues. CDR1 SNHLY and CDR2 FYNNEI come from the germline V gene. The CDR3 bases are TGTGCCAGCAGCCGCGGACAGGGGGAAGCTCAGCCCCAGCATTTT. This sequence encodes CASSRGQGEAQPQHF.

This clone appeared a single time. The chain combines TRBV28 with TRBJ2-7, with TRBD2 identical over 10 bases. Germline CDR1 is MDHEN and CDR2 is SYDVKM. The trim removed 7 bases at V and 4 bases at J, leaving 7 bases unmatched. The length of the CDR3 is 14 residues. CDR3 bases: TGTGCCAGCAACATGGTAGCGGGAGGATACGAGCAGTACTTC. Protein: CASNMVAGGYEQYF. The full variable domain, completed using reference TRBV28 and TRBJ2-7, is DVKVTQSSRYLVKRTGEKVFLECVQDMDHENMFWYRQDPGLGLRLIYFSYDVKMKEKGDIPEGYSVSREKKERFSLILESASTNQTSMYLCASNMVAGGYEQYFGPGTRLTVT.

V usage is TRBV29-1 and J usage is TRBJ1-1; the D is unclear. Germline CDR1 reads SQVTM; CDR2 reads ANQGSEA. The CDR3 extends over 11 amino acids. CDR3: CSGTVNTEAFF. The CDR3, as DNA: TGCAGTGGTACAGTGAACACTGAAGCTTTCTTT.

V and J are TRBV28 and TRBJ1-2; 7 nucleotides line up with TRBD1. V was clipped by 5 bases and J by 8 bases; unmatched bases: 11. Germline assignment: CDR1 MDHEN and CDR2 SYDVKM. CDR3 length: 14 residues. CDR3 in amino acids: CASSPGTARRGYTF. In nucleotides, the CDR3 is TGTGCCAGCAGTCCTGGGACAGCCCGTCGGGGCTACACCTTC.

CDR3 in amino acids: CASSQDSVVLGRQGNTEAFF. CDR3 sequence (DNA): TGCGCCAGCAGCCAAGATTCGGTCGTTCTGGGGAGACAGGGAAACACTGAAGCTTTCTTT. The V and J genes are TRBV4-1 and TRBJ1-1, with TRBD1 matching 7 bases. Germline lookup yields CDR1 MGHRA and CDR2 YSYEKL. V shed 0 bases and J 2 bases; nucleotides not matched to a gene: 18. CDR3 size: 20 residues.

This chain joins TRBV2 and TRBJ1-2, with TRBD1 matching over 7 bases. Germline V CDR1 and CDR2: SNHLY, FYNNEI. This CDR3 has 16 amino acids. J lost 4 bases, V lost 2 bases, and 10 bases had no gene match. CDR3 in amino acids: CASSEKGWGQSYGYTF. The CDR3 nucleotides read TGTGCCAGCAGTGAAAAAGGGTGGGGACAGTCCTATGGCTACACCTTC. Filled out from reference TRBV2 and TRBJ1-2, the complete variable domain reads EPEVTQTPSHQVTQMGQEVILRCVPISNHLYFYWYRQILGQKVEFLVSFYNNEISEKSEIFDDQFSVERPDGSNFTLKIRSTKLEDSAMYFCASSEKGWGQSYGYTFGSGTRLTVV.

This clone was seen only once. The gene calls are TRBV27 and TRBJ1-1; D might be TRBD1 (5 bases). The CDR3 sequence is 13 residues long. Germline V gene data show CDR1 as MNHEY and CDR2 as SMNVEV (reference sequence). Deletions cut 5 bases from V and 1 base from J, with 8 bases between. The CDR3 DNA reads TGTGCCAGCAGTGGCAGGGCGAACACTGAAGCTTTCTTT. It specifies CASSGRANTEAFF.

The gene calls are TRBV12-2 and TRBJ2-3; the D call TRBD1 from the table was never checked on the DNA. TRBV12-2 is assigned pseudogene status. The length of the CDR3 is 15 residues. The CDR3 protein is CASRLQGLSTDTQYF. The CDR3 DNA reads as TGTGCAAGTCGCTTGCAGGGGTTAAGCACAGATACGCAGTATTTT.